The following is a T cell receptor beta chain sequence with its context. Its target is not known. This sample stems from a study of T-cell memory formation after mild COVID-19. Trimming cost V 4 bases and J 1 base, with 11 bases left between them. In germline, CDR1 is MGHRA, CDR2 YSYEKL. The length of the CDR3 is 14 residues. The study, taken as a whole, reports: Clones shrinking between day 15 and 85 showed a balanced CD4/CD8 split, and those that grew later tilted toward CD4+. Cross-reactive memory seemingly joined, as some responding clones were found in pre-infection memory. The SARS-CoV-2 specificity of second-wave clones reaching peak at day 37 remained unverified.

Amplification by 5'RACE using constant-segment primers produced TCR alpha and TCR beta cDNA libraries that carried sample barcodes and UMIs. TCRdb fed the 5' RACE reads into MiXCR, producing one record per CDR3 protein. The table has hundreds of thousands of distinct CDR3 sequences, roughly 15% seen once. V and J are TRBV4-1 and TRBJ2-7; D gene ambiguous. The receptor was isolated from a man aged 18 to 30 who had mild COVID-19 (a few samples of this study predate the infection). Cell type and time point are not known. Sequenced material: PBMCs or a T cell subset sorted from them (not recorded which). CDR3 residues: CASSPGHDSYEQYF. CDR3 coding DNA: TGCGCCAGCAGCCCCGGGCACGATTCCTACGAGCAGTACTTC.